This T cell receptor (beta chain) was captured by sequencing in a study of CD8+ T cells in alopecia areata. On the study more broadly: At a dose of 5 to 10 mg twice daily, oral tofacitinib was given to treated patients.

RNA extraction was followed by reverse transcription into cDNA, which acted as the sequencing template. Profiling relied on immunoSEQ multiplex PCR, and the TCRdb table lists in-frame clones only, not all of them. Of hundreds of thousands of clones in the sample, 67% were seen once. The CDR3 has 17 residues. The germline V gene encodes CDR1 GTSNPN and CDR2 SVGIG (reference sequence). After removal of 0 bases from V and 6 bases from J, the junction contained 13 bases not matched to a gene. Only one count was recorded for this clone. Samples from alopecia areata patients were lesional scalp punch biopsies and peripheral blood. PBMCs served as the source from which CD4+ and CD8+ T cells were sorted.

The chain recombines TRBV30 with TRBJ2-5; 10 positions agree with TRBD1. This clonotype was obtained from a human donor with alopecia areata. The sample here was CD4+ T cells sorted from blood, taken at week 0. The CDR3: CAWSVGIRQGATKTQYF. The DNA for the CDR3 is TGTGCCTGGAGTGTTGGAATAAGACAGGGGGCGACGAAGACCCAGTACTTC.